These T cell receptor beta chains were read from a single sample in a study of T cells in Graves' hyperthyroidism and ophthalmopathy. From the multiplex PCR reads, TCRdb called clonotypes with MiXCR, one entry per CDR3 protein. The sample yields around 620,000 distinct CDR3 sequences, 11% to 15% seen once. Sequencing input: blood. The receptors were gathered from a woman under 30 with Graves' ophthalmopathy. Both conserved end residues are part of each CDR3. The order of the fields is V gene, J gene, clone size, D gene, CDR3 DNA, CDR3 protein. A D gene is named only where the DNA matches it firmly. Clone size is not always given. Where it is, it says once, few, many or a class for expanded clones.

TRBV11-3,TRBJ2-3,many,TRBD2,TGTGCCAGCAGCTTAGATCCTGCGGGAGGCGCCGAAGATACGCAGTATTTT,CASSLDPAGGAEDTQYF
TRBV20-1,TRBJ2-6,few,TRBD1,TGCAGTGCCGGTCAGGGGGCTGGGGCCAACGTCCTGACTTTC,CSAGQGAGANVLTF
TRBV12-3/TRBV12-4,TRBJ1-2,many,NA,TGTGCCAGCAGTTTGGGGGGCGTGGGCTACACCTTC,CASSLGGVGYTF
TRBV13,TRBJ1-2,NA,NA,TGTGCCAGCAGCTTATACGGACATCACAGCGCTGGCTACACCTTC,CASSLYGHHSAGYTF
TRBV5-8,TRBJ2-5,NA,NA,TGTGCCAGCAGCCCCCCCGGGGGAACAGGGGAGATTGAAGAGACCCAGTACTTC,CASSPPGGTGEIEETQYF
TRBV20-1,TRBJ1-1,few,NA,TGCAGTCCCAGCAGGTTTGGGGGGGCTGAAGCTTTCTTT,CSPSRFGGAEAFF
TRBV7-3,TRBJ2-3,few,TRBD1,TGTGCCAGCAGCAAGTGGGACAGAAGCACAGATACGCAGTATTTT,CASSKWDRSTDTQYF
TRBV20-1,TRBJ2-7,few,NA,TGCAGTGCTAGAGAGGAGGGTGGACAGTCTCCCTACGAGCAGTACTTC,CSAREEGGQSPYEQYF
TRBV2,TRBJ2-3,NA,NA,TGTGCCAGCAAGGAGTCGGGCACAGATACGCAGTATTTT,CASKESGTDTQYF
TRBV9,TRBJ2-1,NA,TRBD2,TGTGCCAGCAGCGTAGGACTAGCGGGAGTGAGGAATGAGCAGTTCTTC,CASSVGLAGVRNEQFF
TRBV11-2,TRBJ2-7,many,TRBD2,TGTGCCAGCAGCACCAAGCTAGCGGGAGTAGGGGCCTACGAGCAGTACTTC,CASSTKLAGVGAYEQYF
TRBV9,TRBJ1-1,many,NA,TGTGCCAGCAGCGACCAGGGGTTTGACACTGAAGCTTTCTTT,CASSDQGFDTEAFF
TRBV5-5,TRBJ2-3,many,NA,TGTGCCAGCAGCTTCAGGTACACAGATACGCAGTATTTT,CASSFRYTDTQYF
TRBV6-2/TRBV6-3,TRBJ2-1,many,NA,TGTGCCAGCAGTCGGCGGGACTTCAATGAGCAGTTCTTC,CASSRRDFNEQFF
TRBV6-1,TRBJ1-1,NA,TRBD1,TGTGCCAGCAGACCGGACAGGGCGATTGTGAACACTGAAGCTTTCTTT,CASRPDRAIVNTEAFF
TRBV11-1,TRBJ2-2,many,NA,TGTGCCAGCAGCTTACAGGGTGCGAACACCGGGGAGCTGTTTTTT,CASSLQGANTGELFF
TRBV10-3,TRBJ1-6,NA,NA,TGTGCCACCGCGGGAGGCGAATCACCCCTCCACTTT,CATAGGESPLHF
TRBV4-1,TRBJ2-1,few,TRBD1,TGCGCCAGCAGCCAGGGGGACAGACGCTCCTACAATGAGCAGTTCTTC,CASSQGDRRSYNEQFF
TRBV24-1,TRBJ1-5,few,NA,TGTGCCACCAGCCCCGGGGGGACCAATCAGCCCCAGCATTTT,CATSPGGTNQPQHF
TRBV7-2,TRBJ2-3,many,NA,TGTGCCAGCAGCTCCCAGCCCCCCTCGACAGGCCCGATTGATACGCAGTATTTT,CASSSQPPSTGPIDTQYF
TRBV19,TRBJ1-5,many,TRBD1,TGTGCCAGCAGGGACAGGGGAAATCAGCCCCAGCATTTT,CASRDRGNQPQHF
TRBV4-1,TRBJ2-3,NA,NA,TGCGCCAGCAGCCAAGAAGTGGCGACAGATACGCAGTATTTT,CASSQEVATDTQYF
TRBV28,TRBJ2-1,many,NA,TGTGCCAGCAGTTTAAGGTTGGTACGTTACTACAATGAGCAGTTCTTC,CASSLRLVRYYNEQFF
TRBV20-1,TRBJ1-1,many,NA,TGCAGTGCTAAGAGACAGTATGAAGCTTTCTTT,CSAKRQYEAFF
TRBV11-3,TRBJ2-7,NA,NA,TGTGCCAGCACCCAACAAGCCTCCTACGAGCAGTACTTC,CASTQQASYEQYF
TRBV11-2,TRBJ2-3,many,NA,TGTGCCAGCAGCTTAGAGGGACTGGCTAGCACAGATACGCAGTATTTT,CASSLEGLASTDTQYF
TRBV6-1,TRBJ2-7,few,NA,TGTGCCAGCAGTGAGGCAGGGAACAACGAGCAGTACTTC,CASSEAGNNEQYF
TRBV7-8,TRBJ2-7,many,NA,TGTGCCAGCAGCCAGGGGAGGAACGAGCAGTACTTC,CASSQGRNEQYF
TRBV6-9,TRBJ2-2,NA,NA,TGTGCCAGCAGTTATCCCGGGACCCCCTCTGGCACCGGGGAGCTGTTTTTT,CASSYPGTPSGTGELFF
TRBV6-2/TRBV6-3,TRBJ2-7,many,NA,TGTGCCAGCACTTGGGACGGAAAATACGAGCAGTACTTC,CASTWDGKYEQYF
TRBV6-1,TRBJ1-2,many,NA,TGTGCCAGCAGCTATAGGTTGCTGCAGGGCTATGGCTACACCTTC,CASSYRLLQGYGYTF
TRBV4-3,TRBJ2-7,few,TRBD2,TGCGCCAGCAGCCAAGTATGGCCTAGCGGGAGATACGAGCAGTACTTC,CASSQVWPSGRYEQYF